This TCR beta chain was identified during a study of blood T cell repertoires in COVID-19. About the study: Acute and convalescent COVID-19 specimens originated in the United States, Italy and Spain.

In the original workflow: Reference gene primer amplification in the assay estimated nucleated cell counts. Using immunoSEQ multiplex PCR, the repertoire was profiled, and TCRdb retains in-frame clones only, with some absent. The DNA gave D and trimming, while V, J and clone size come from that table. The table has a few hundred thousand clones, approximately 88% seen once. Germline assignment: CDR1 KGHDR and CDR2 SFDVKD. The V gene lost 0 bases and the J gene lost 1 base, with 5 bases spanning the gap. The CDR3 contains 15 residues. Seattle patients were enrolled during active infection and followed longitudinally.

This chain connects TRBV24-1 to TRBJ2-2; D gene uncertain. Sequenced input: peripheral blood. This receptor was identified in a woman in her forties or fifties with COVID-19, enrolled during active disease. CDR3 coding DNA: TGTGCCACCAGTGATTTGCAGCGGAACACCGGGGAGCTGTTTTTT. Translated: CATSDLQRNTGELFF.